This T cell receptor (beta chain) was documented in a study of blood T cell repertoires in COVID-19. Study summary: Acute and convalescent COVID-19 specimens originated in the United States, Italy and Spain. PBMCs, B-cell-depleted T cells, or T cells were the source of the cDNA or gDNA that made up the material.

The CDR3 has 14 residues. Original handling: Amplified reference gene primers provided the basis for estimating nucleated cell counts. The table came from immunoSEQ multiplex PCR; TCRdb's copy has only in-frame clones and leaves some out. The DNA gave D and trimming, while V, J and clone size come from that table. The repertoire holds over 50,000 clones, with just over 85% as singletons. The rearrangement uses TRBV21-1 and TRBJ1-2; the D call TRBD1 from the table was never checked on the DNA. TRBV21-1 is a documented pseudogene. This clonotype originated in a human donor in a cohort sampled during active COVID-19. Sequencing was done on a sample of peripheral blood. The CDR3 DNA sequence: TGTGCCAGCAGCAGACAGCTCCGCTCAACTGGCTACACCTTC. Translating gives CASSRQLRSTGYTF.